Below are 14 T cell receptor beta chains sequenced from a single sample in a study of blood T cell repertoires in COVID-19 (dated by TCRdb to the early 2020s). Library preparation was by the immunoSEQ multiplex PCR assay. Drawn from immuneACCESS, this table holds only the in-frame rearrangements with V and J called that TCRdb kept. Clones are partly lost; checked studies trace under half to an unresolved V gene and leave the rest unexplained. This sample comprises fewer than 350,000 clones, 88% of them detected only once. The ten largest clones capture almost 9.5% of the sample. Sequences were obtained from peripheral blood. The source is a man in his late teens or twenties with active or convalescent COVID-19.

The V gene is TRBV11-2, the J gene TRBJ2-7; perhaps TRBD1 as D (5 bases). The CDR3 totals 18 residues. Trimming removed 3 bases from V and 6 bases from J, with 27 bases in between. Germline V gives CDR1 SGHAT, CDR2 FQNNGV. The chain's CDR3 is CASSFFMEQGARRSEQYF. The CDR3 nucleotides read TGTGCCAGCAGCTTTTTTATGGAGCAGGGCGCACGTCGATCCGAGCAGTACTTC. Full variable domain (outside the CDR3, taken from reference TRBV11-2 and TRBJ2-7): EAGVAQSPRYKIIEKRQSVAFWCNPISGHATLYWYQQILGQGPKLLIQFQNNGVVDDSQLPKDRFSAERLKGVDSTLKIQPAKLEDSAVYLCASSFFMEQGARRSEQYFGPGTRLTVT.

The rearrangement joins TRBV29-1 to TRBJ2-5, with 7 nucleotides matching TRBD1. This CDR3 comprises 13 residues. Losses at the gene ends were 7 bases for V and 2 bases for J; bases not matched to a gene: 7. Germline assignment: CDR1 SQVTM and CDR2 ANQGSEA. CDR3 nucleotide sequence: TGCAGCGCTACAGGGACAGCACAAGAGACCCAGTACTTC. Protein sequence: CSATGTAQETQYF.

The rearrangement joins TRBV5-5 to TRBJ2-1, with 8 bases that match TRBD1. Germline CDR1 and CDR2: SGHKS and YYEKEE (reference sequence). This CDR3 has 15 residues. Trimming at V came to 4 bases and at J to 8 bases, leaving 11 bases not matched to a gene. CDR3 coding DNA: TGTGCCAGCAGCACCCGACAGGGGTACGTCTATGAGCAGTTCTTC. It is translated as CASSTRQGYVYEQFF.

The chain employs TRBV6-5 and TRBJ1-1, with a weak D call TRBD1 (6 bases). Germline V gene data show CDR1 as MNHEY and CDR2 as SVGAGI. Trimming shortened V by 4 bases and J by 0 bases, and 9 bases separated the two germline ends. The CDR3 spans 14 residues. In DNA, the CDR3 is TGTGCCAGCAGTTCCGACAGGATGAACACTGAAGCTTTCTTT. Residues: CASSSDRMNTEAFF.

CDR3 amino acids: CASSRGTGSPYGYTF. For the CDR3, the DNA is TGTGCCAGCAGCCGAGGGACAGGGAGTCCCTATGGCTACACCTTC. This sequence joins TRBV3-1 (or the pseudogene TRBV3-2) and TRBJ1-2; 9 nucleotides line up with TRBD1. Looked up from germline, CDR1 is LGHDT and CDR2 is YNNKEL (reference sequence). The trim removed 4 bases at V and 4 bases at J, leaving 7 bases unmatched. This CDR3 is built from 15 residues.

V and J are TRBV13 and TRBJ2-7, with D possibly matching TRBD1 (5 bases). This CDR3 spans 15 amino acids. Trimming pared 0 bases from V and 7 bases from J, leaving 16 bases between. The germline gives CDR1 PRHDT, CDR2 FYEKMQ (reference sequence). This chain's CDR3 is CASSLGRGQATEQYF. The CDR3 DNA is TGTGCCAGCAGCTTAGGGCGTGGACAAGCTACGGAGCAGTACTTC.

This chain links TRBV7-3 with TRBJ2-1; 7 bases agree with TRBD2. Germline trimming cut 2 bases from V and 5 bases from J; bases unmatched to any gene: 9. The CDR3 extends over 16 amino acids. Germline CDR1 SGHTA, CDR2 FQGTGA. CDR3 sequence (DNA): TGTGCCAGCAGCTTAGGGTGGGAGGGCAAAGACAATGAGCAGTTCTTC. Protein: CASSLGWEGKDNEQFF.

The gene calls are TRBV5-6 and TRBJ2-1; 10 bases are shared with TRBD2. The CDR3 runs 15 residues. After removal of 6 bases from V and 5 bases from J, the junction contained 8 bases not matched to a gene. The germline CDR1 and CDR2 sequences are SGHDT and YYEEEE. The CDR3 sequence: CASTSGGVKDNEQFF. CDR3 in DNA: TGTGCCAGCACCAGCGGGGGGGTTAAAGACAATGAGCAGTTCTTC.

The chain carries TRBV4-3 and TRBJ2-2; TRBD1 agrees at 9 bases. The CDR3 length is 16 residues. Germline loops: CDR1 LGHNA, CDR2 YSLEER. V shed 4 bases and J 4 bases; nucleotides not matched to a gene: 7. As DNA, the CDR3 is TGCGCCAGCAGCCTCTCACAGGGGGCGGGCACCGGGGAGCTGTTTTTT. Its translation is CASSLSQGAGTGELFF.

This sequence joins TRBV13 and TRBJ2-6; 10 bases align to TRBD1. The V and J ends lost 6 bases and 0 bases, in that order; junction bases with no gene match: 11. Germline V gene lookup returns CDR1 PRHDT and CDR2 FYEKMQ (reference sequence). CDR3 length: 19 amino acids. The CDR3 spells CASSTRGRTGGSGANVLTF. The CDR3 DNA sequence: TGTGCCAGCAGTACCCGCGGGAGGACAGGGGGCTCTGGGGCCAACGTCCTGACTTTC. Together with reference TRBV13 and TRBJ2-6, the CDR3 gives the full variable domain: AAGVIQSPRHLIKEKRETATLKCYPIPRHDTVYWYQQGPGQDPQFLISFYEKMQSDKGSIPDRFSAQQFSDYHSELNMSSLELGDSALYFCASSTRGRTGGSGANVLTFGAGSRLTVL.

The rearrangement joins TRBV21-1 to TRBJ2-3; TRBD2 reflects the table's D call only, with no check against the DNA. TRBV21-1 is a pseudogene locus. The CDR3 length is 14 residues. The CDR3 nucleotides are TGTGCCAGCAGCAAAGAGACTCGCACAGATACGCAGTATTTT. It specifies CASSKETRTDTQYF.

This chain connects TRBV18 to TRBJ1-1; TRBD1 matches 7 bases. Germline CDR1 is KGHSH and CDR2 is LQKENI. V was clipped by 0 bases and J by 4 bases; unmatched bases: 8. The CDR3 consists of 16 residues. CDR3 DNA sequence: TGTGCCAGCTCACCACCTAAAAGGGGGCCGAGCACTGAAGCTTTCTTT. Its protein is CASSPPKRGPSTEAFF.

The rearrangement links TRBV13 to TRBJ2-2; 7 nucleotides match TRBD1. Germline CDR1 is PRHDT and CDR2 is FYEKMQ (reference sequence). This CDR3 has 15 residues. The trim removed 2 bases at V and 3 bases at J, leaving 3 bases unmatched. The DNA of the CDR3 is TGTGCCAGCAGCTTAAGAGGGGGCGACACCGGGGAGCTGTTTTTT. It yields the protein CASSLRGGDTGELFF.

The chain joins TRBV10-2 to TRBJ2-1, with 8 positions matching TRBD2. Trimming took 6 bases from V and 5 from J; bases not matched to a gene: 3. Germline V gene lookup returns CDR1 WSHSY and CDR2 SAAADI. The CDR3 length is 13 residues. The CDR3 region has the DNA TGCGCCAGCAGCGGGGGGGTAAACAATGAGCAGTTCTTC. Its translation: CASSGGVNNEQFF.